This TCR beta chain was recovered during a study of blood T cell repertoires in COVID-19. Looking at the study overall: Some COVID-19 samples were acute and others convalescent; all came from the United States, Italy and Spain. T cells, B-cell-depleted T cells, or PBMCs provided the cDNA or gDNA that served as material.

Per the original data handling: Reference gene primer amplification gave nucleated cell count estimates. Method: immunoSEQ multiplex PCR; TCRdb's copy keeps in-frame clones and lacks some. V and J calls and clone size follow that table, whereas D and trimming were derived from the DNA. The repertoire holds 150,000 to 200,000 clones, with around 84% as singletons. Unmatched junction bases numbered 6, after V lost 3 bases and J lost 1 base. The germline V gene has CDR1 SGHRS and CDR2 YFSETQ. There are 15 residues in the CDR3. The receptor comes from a man in his forties with active or convalescent COVID-19. The V gene is TRBV5-1, the J gene TRBJ1-1, with 7 bases that match TRBD1. Sequencing input: peripheral blood. The CDR3 here is CASSWRTGQNTEAFF. The CDR3 DNA is TGCGCCAGCAGCTGGAGGACAGGACAGAACACTGAAGCTTTCTTT.